This T cell receptor beta chain derives from a study of T cell responses to AZD1222 COVID-19 vaccine (dated by TCRdb to about 2021). For the wider study: AZD1222 recipients with second doses at about 4 weeks or about 12 weeks were pooled, because spike-specific TCR depth and breadth did not differ between schedules. A total of 230 or so trial participants underwent TCR sequencing, of whom some 210 received two doses of AZD1222 and about 26 received two doses of the MenACWY control vaccine. Trial participants were enrolled by age into 18-55, 56-69 and 70-plus year subgroups, with roughly 160, 29 and 62 TCR-sequenced participants respectively. General conclusions and limits of the study: Only five to seven AZD1222 recipients were SARS-CoV-2 seropositive at baseline, limiting conclusions about previously exposed vaccinees. A significant rise in spike-specific TCR breadth and depth was observed after two AZD1222 doses relative to day 0 and relative to MenACWY recipients. Because no day 14 peak-response samples were available, the repertoires could be characterized only after the peak T cell response. The 56-69-year group was small, and its depth increase did not reach significance, likely because of low power. The vaccine-associated CD4 TCRs covered the entire spike protein, and the dominant responses fell in regions 160-218 and 743-854. Most participants were white British and females outnumbered males, and the authors suggested that clonal diversity may have been underestimated. Epitopes outside the regions mutated in the B.1.351 and B.1.1.7 variants were reportedly recognized by nearly half of the unique spike-specific TCRs.

This clone was picked up one time. Its antigen is not yet known. Qualities for individual bases were not recorded, and no much larger clone is one base off. Trimming removed 0 bases from V and 1 base from J, leaving 24 bases between the germline ends. Inclusive of the bounding cysteine and phenylalanine, the CDR3 is 20 residues long. CDR3 DNA only is kept here, 60 bases in frame from base 1. CDR1 MGHRA and CDR2 YSYEKL were looked up in the germline V gene. The time point label on this specimen signifies: baseline before first vaccination. The vaccinee samples were drawn from two UK trials, COV001 and COV002, one of which was a single-blind randomized controlled phase 2/3 trial testing AZD1222 (ChAdOx1 nCoV-19) in healthy adults. Trial participant PBMC samples were collected at day 0 and day 28 after the second dose for TCRbeta chain sequencing. The CDR3 regions of human TCRbeta chains were analyzed by immunosequencing. Under the source paper's analysis protocol: Repertoire TCRs were checked for matches against a reference library of SARS-CoV-2-specific TCRs that had been generated using the MIRA antigen-specificity platform. Breadth was defined as the fraction of unique TCRs that were SARS-CoV-2-associated, and depth was defined as the fraction of total T cells that were SARS-CoV-2-associated. Using the MIRA data, every spike-specific TCR was mapped to the spike region that the TCR reacted to and assigned to either a CD4 or a CD8 class. Log10-transformed breadth and depth values were compared by one-way ANOVA with Sidak's multiple comparisons tests. What TCRdb holds here is the immuneACCESS table cut down to in-frame rearrangements. Part of the clones is not present; checked against another copy, under half of the missing clones reflect an unresolved V gene, and the others are unexplained. The DNA was the basis for D and trimming; V, J and clone size are from that table. The table for this sample lists about 140,000 clones; 90% to 95% of them were counted only once. The ten largest clones add up to around 4.7% of the sample.

The V and J genes are TRBV4-1 and TRBJ1-2; no D gene call is confident. This sequence was found in an adult in good health. Specimen: peripheral blood, collected on day 0 of AZD1222 vaccination. The DNA reads TGCGCCAGCAGCCAAGACGGCTCCGTGGGAGGATCATGGGTTAACTATGGCTACACCTTC. This is translated as CASSQDGSVGGSWVNYGYTF.